This TCR beta chain was identified in a study of human T cells and chemical hapten exposure. This clonotype was seen more than once but under ten times. Time point in this sample: patch test 1, 2 weeks after DPC sensitization. Treatment specified: therapeutic diphenylcyclopropenone sensitization with weekly scalp DPC. J lost 10 bases, V lost 5 bases, and 12 bases had no gene match. The CDR3 is 15 residues long. Individual cDNA molecules (in the library) carried attached unique molecular identifiers. TCRdb ran MiXCR on the RACE reads and lists one entry per CDR3 protein. The table has roughly 190,000 distinct CDR3 sequences, more than 20% seen once.

The starting material was whole blood, obtained in connection with sensitization to the hapten diphenylcyclopropenone (DPC). This TCR came from a woman between 50 and 59 years old with alopecia areata. Some clones in this sample may be carry-over from other donors' samples. This chain connects TRBV12-3 or TRBV12-4 to TRBJ2-2; 8 nucleotides match TRBD2. The CDR3 loop reads CASSPRTSSLSELFF. The CDR3 coding sequence is TGTGCCAGCAGTCCCCGGACTAGCTCCTTATCGGAGCTGTTTTTT.